This TCR beta chain was identified in a study of blood T cells in healthy people across ages. The second PCR ran 7 to 11 cycles with a sample-barcoded 5' primer and J-beta primers. TCRdb used MiXCR to reprocess the 5' RACE reads, holding one entry per CDR3 protein. The sample comprises 650,000 to 900,000 distinct CDR3 sequences, around 62% of which are singletons, and around a quarter rests with the top ten. Study-level findings and limits: TCR beta diversity correlated strongly with naive T cell percentage. Relative to aged donors, long-lived donors carried more naive CD4+ cells and displayed higher diversity.

The germline gives CDR1 SGHNT, CDR2 YYREEE (reference sequence). This CDR3 has 19 residues. J gave up 1 base and V 1 base, and 13 bases lay outside the gene matches. Of note for this clonotype: Its antigen is unknown.

This sequence originates from a man aged 25-45 years in good health. Material: blood. The V gene is TRBV5-4, the J gene TRBJ2-3, with 9 bases lining up with TRBD2. CDR3 in amino acids: CASSLPLGWTSARTDTQYF. CDR3 DNA sequence: TGTGCCAGCAGCTTGCCCTTGGGTTGGACTAGCGCCCGCACAGATACGCAGTATTTT.